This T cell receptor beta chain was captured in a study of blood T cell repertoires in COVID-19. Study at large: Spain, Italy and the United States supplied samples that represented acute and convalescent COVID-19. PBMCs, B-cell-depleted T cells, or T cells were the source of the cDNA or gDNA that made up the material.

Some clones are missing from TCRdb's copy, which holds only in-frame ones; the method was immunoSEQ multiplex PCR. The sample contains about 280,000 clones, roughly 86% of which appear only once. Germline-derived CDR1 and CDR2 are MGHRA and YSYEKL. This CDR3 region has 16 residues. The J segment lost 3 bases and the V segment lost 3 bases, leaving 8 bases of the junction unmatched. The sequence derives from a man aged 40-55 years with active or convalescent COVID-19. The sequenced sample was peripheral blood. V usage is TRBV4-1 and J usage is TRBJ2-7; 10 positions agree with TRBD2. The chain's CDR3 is CASSQMGTSVSYEQYF. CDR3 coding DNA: TGCGCCAGCAGCCAGATGGGGACTAGCGTGAGCTACGAGCAGTACTTC.